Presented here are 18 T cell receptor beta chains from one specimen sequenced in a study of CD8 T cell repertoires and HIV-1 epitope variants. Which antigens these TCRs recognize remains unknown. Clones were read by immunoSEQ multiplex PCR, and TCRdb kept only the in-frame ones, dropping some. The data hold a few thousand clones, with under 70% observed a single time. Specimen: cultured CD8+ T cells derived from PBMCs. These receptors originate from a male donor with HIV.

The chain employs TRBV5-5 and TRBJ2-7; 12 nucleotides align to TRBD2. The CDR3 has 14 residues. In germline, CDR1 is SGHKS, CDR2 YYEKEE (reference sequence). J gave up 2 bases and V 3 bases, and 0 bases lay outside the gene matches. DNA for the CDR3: TGTGCCAGCAGCTGGACTAGCGGGGCCTACGAGCAGTACTTC. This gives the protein CASSWTSGAYEQYF. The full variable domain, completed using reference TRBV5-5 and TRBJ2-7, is DAGVTQSPTHLIKTRGQQVTLRCSPISGHKSVSWYQQVLGQGPQFIFQYYEKEERGRGNFPDRFSARQFPNYSSELNVNALLLGDSALYLCASSWTSGAYEQYFGPGTRLTVT.

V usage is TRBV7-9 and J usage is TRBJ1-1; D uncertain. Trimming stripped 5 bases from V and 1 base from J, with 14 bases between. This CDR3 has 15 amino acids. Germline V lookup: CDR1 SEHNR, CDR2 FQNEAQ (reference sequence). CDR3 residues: CASSPQAIPNTEAFF. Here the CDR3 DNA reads TGTGCCAGCAGCCCCCAGGCGATCCCGAACACTGAAGCTTTCTTT.

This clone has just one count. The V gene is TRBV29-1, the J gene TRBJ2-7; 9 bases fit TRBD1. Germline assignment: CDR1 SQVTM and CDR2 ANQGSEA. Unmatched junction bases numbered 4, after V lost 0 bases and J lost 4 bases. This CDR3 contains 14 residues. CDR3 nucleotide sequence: TGCAGCGTTGAAGAGAGGGACAGGGCGTACGAGCAGTACTTC. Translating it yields CSVEERDRAYEQYF.

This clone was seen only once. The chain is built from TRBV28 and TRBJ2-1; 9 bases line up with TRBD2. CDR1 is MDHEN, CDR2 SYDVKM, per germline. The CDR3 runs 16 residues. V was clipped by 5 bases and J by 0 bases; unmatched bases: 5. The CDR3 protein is CASSPLAGNSYNEQFF. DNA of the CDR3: TGTGCCAGCAGTCCACTAGCGGGCAACTCCTACAATGAGCAGTTCTTC.

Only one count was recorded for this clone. The CDR3 sequence is CASRSSGWSTDTQYF. DNA of the CDR3: TGTGCCAGCAGATCTAGCGGGTGGAGCACAGATACGCAGTATTTT. The chain couples TRBV6-5 to TRBJ2-3, with TRBD2 identical over 8 bases. J was trimmed by 0 bases and V by 6 bases; bases with no gene match: 5. CDR1 is MNHEY, CDR2 SVGAGI, per germline. CDR3 length: 15 residues.

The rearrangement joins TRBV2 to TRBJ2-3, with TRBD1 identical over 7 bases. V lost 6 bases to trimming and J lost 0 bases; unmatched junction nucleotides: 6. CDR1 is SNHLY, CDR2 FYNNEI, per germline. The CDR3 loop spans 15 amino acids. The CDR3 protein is CASRGGQVSTDTQYF. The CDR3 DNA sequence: TGTGCCAGCAGAGGTGGACAGGTTAGCACAGATACGCAGTATTTT.

CDR3: CASSRQGARYEQYF. CDR3 nucleotide sequence: TGTGCCAGCAGTAGACAGGGGGCGAGGTACGAGCAGTACTTC. The chain joins TRBV2 to TRBJ2-7, with 10 bases aligning to TRBD1. The CDR3 totals 14 residues. Trimming cost V 5 bases and J 4 bases; bases outside gene matches: 5. Germline V gene lookup returns CDR1 SNHLY and CDR2 FYNNEI.

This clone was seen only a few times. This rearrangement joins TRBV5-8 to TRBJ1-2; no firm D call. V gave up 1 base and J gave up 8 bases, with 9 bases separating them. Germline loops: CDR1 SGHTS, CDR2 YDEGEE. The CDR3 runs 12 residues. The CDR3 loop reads CASSLRAGGYTF. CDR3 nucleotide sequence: TGTGCCAGCAGCTTGCGGGCGGGGGGCTACACCTTC.

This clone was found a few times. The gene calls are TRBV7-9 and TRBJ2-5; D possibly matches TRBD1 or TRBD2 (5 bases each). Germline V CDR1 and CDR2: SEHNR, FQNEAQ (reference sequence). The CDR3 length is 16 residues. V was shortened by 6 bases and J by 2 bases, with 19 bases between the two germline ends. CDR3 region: CASSPVPGRRQETQYF. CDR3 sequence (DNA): TGTGCCAGCAGTCCTGTCCCGGGACGTAGACAAGAGACCCAGTACTTC.

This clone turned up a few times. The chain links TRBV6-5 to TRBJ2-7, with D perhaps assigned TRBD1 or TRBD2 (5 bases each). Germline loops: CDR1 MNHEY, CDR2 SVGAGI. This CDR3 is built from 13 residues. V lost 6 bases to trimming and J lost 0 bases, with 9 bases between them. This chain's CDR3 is CASSPRGSYEQYF. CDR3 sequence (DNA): TGTGCCAGCAGCCCGAGGGGCTCCTACGAGCAGTACTTC.

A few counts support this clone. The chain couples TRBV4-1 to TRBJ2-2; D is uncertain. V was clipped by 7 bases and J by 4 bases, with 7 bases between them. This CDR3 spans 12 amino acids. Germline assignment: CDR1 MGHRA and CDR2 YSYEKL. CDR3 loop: CASTPRTGELFF. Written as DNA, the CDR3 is TGCGCCAGCACGCCTCGCACCGGGGAGCTGTTTTTT.

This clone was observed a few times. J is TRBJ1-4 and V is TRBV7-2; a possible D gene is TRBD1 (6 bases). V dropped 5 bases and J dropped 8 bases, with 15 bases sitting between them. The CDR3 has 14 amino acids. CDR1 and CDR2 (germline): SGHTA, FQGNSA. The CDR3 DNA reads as TGTGCCAGCAGCGGAGCGGGGGCTCGAGAAAAACTGTTTTTT. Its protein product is CASSGAGAREKLFF.

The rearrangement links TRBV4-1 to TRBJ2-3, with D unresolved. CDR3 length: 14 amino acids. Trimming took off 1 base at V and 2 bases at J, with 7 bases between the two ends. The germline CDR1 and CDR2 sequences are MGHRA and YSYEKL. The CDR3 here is CASSQAVPTDTQYF. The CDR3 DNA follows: TGCGCCAGCAGCCAAGCTGTTCCCACAGATACGCAGTATTTT.

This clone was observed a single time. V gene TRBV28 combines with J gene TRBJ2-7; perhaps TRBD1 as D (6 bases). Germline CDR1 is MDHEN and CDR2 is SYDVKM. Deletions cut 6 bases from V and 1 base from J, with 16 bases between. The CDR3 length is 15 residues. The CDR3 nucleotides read TGTGCCAGCAGACTCAGGGGCCCCCCGTCCTACGAGCAGTACTTC. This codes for CASRLRGPPSYEQYF.

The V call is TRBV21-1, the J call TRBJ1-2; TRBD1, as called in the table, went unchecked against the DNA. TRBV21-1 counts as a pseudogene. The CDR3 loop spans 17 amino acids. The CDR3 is CASSKDGCGQGSYGYTF. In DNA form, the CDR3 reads TGTGCCAGCAGCAAAGATGGGTGTGGACAGGGTAGCTATGGCTACACCTTC.

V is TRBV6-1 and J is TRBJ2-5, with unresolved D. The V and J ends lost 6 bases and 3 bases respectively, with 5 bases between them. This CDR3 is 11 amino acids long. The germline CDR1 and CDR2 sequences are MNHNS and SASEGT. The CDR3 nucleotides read TGTGCCAGCAGGGATAAAGAGACCCAGTACTTC. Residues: CASRDKETQYF.

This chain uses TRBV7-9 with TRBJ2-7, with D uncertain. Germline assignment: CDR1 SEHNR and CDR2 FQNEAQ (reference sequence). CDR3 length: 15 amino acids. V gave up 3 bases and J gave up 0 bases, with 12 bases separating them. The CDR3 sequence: CASSFNTMSSYEQYF. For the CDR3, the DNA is TGTGCCAGCAGCTTTAATACTATGAGCTCCTACGAGCAGTACTTC.

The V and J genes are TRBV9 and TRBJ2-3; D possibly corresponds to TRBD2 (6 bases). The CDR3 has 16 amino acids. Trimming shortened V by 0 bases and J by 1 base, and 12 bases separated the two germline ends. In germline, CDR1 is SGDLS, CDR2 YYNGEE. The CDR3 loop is CASSVGVAERTDTQYF. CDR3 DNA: TGTGCCAGCAGCGTAGGGGTAGCGGAACGCACAGATACGCAGTATTTT.